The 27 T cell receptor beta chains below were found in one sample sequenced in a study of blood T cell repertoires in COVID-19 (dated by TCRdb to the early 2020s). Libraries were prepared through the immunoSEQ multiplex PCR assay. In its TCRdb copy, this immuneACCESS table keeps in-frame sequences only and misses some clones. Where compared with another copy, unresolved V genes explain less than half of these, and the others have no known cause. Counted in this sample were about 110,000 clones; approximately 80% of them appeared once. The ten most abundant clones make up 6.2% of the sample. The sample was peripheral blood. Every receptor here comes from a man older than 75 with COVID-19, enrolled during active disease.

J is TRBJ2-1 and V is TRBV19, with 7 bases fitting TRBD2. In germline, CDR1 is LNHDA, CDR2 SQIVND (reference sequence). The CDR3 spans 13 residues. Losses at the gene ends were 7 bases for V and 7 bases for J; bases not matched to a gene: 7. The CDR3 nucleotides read TGTGCCAGTAATTATGCGGGAGAAAATGAGCAGTTCTTC. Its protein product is CASNYAGENEQFF.

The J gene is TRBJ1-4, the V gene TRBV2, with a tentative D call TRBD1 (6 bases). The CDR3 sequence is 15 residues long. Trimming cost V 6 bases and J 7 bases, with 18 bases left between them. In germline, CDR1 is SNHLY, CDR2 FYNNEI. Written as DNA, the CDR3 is TGTGCCAGCAGCCCGGGTGGGGGCGGAGGTGAAAAACTGTTTTTT. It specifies CASSPGGGGGEKLFF.

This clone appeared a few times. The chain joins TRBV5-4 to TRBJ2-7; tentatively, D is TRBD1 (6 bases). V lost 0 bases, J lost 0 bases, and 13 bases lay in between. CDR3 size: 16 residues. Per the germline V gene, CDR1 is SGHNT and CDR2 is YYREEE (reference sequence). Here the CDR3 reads CASSLGGGQSSYEQYF. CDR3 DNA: TGTGCCAGCAGCTTGGGGGGTGGACAGAGCTCCTACGAGCAGTACTTC.

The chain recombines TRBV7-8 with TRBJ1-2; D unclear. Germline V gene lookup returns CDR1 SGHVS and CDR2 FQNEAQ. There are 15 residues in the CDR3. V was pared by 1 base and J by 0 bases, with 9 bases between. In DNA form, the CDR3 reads TGTGCCAGCAGCTTAGAGGCAGGTTCTAACTATGGCTACACCTTC. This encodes CASSLEAGSNYGYTF.

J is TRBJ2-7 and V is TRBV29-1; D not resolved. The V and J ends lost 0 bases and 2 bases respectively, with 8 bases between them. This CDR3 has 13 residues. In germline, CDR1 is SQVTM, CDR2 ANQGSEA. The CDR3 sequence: CSVEEDIPYEQYF. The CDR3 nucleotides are TGCAGCGTTGAAGAAGACATACCCTACGAGCAGTACTTC.

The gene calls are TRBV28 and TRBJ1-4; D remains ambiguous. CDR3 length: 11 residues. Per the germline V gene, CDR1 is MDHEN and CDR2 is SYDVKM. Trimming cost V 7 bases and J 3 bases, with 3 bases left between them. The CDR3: CASTSNEKLFF. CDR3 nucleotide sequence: TGTGCCAGCACCTCTAATGAAAAACTGTTTTTT.

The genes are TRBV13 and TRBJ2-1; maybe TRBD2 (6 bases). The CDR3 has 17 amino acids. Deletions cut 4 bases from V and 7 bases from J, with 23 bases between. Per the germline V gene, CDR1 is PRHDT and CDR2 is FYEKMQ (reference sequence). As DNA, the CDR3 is TGTGCCAGCAGCTCCTACTTAGCGGAGGGGTTTACAAATGAGCAGTTCTTC. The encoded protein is CASSSYLAEGFTNEQFF.

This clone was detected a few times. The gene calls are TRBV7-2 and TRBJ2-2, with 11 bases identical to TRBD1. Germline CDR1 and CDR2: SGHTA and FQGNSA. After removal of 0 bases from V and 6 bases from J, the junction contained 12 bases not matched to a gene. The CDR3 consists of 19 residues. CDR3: CASSLAGPGTGGVAGELFF. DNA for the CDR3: TGTGCCAGCAGCTTAGCAGGGCCCGGGACAGGGGGTGTTGCCGGGGAGCTGTTTTTT.

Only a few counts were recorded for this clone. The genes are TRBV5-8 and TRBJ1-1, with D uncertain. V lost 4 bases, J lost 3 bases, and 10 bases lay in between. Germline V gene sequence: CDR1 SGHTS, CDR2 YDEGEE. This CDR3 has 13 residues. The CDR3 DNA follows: TGTGCCAGCAGCCCGGAGTGGGACACTGAAGCTTTCTTT. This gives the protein CASSPEWDTEAFF.

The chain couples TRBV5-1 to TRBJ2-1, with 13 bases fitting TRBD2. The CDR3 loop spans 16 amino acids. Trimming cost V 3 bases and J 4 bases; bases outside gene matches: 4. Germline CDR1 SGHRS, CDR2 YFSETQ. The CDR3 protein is CASSWTGLAGYNEQFF. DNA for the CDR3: TGCGCCAGCAGCTGGACGGGACTAGCGGGATACAATGAGCAGTTCTTC.

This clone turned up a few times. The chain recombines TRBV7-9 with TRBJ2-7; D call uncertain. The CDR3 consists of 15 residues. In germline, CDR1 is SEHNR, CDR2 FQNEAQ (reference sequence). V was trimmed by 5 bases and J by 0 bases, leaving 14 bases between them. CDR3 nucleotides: TGTGCCAGCAGCCCTTTGGGCACGGACTCCTACGAGCAGTACTTC. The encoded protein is CASSPLGTDSYEQYF.

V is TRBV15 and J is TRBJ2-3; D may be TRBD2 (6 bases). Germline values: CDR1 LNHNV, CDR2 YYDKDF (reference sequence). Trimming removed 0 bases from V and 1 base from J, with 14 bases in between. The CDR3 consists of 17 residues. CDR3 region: CATSRDPGVSGTDTQYF. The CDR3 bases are TGTGCCACCAGCAGAGATCCGGGGGTATCCGGCACAGATACGCAGTATTTT.

The CDR3 nucleotides are TGTGCCAGCGCTTCCCCAGGGTCCGAAGCTTTCTTT. Protein sequence: CASASPGSEAFF. The gene calls are TRBV6-5 and TRBJ1-1, with a weak D call TRBD1 (5 bases). Germline V gene sequence: CDR1 MNHEY, CDR2 SVGAGI. The CDR3 totals 12 residues. The ends were cut back, 8 bases at V and 8 bases at J, with 15 bases in the middle.

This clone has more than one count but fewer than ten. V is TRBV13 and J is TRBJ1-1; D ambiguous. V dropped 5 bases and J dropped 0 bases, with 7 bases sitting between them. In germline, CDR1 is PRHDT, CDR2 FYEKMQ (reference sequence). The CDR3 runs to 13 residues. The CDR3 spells CASSPYMNTEAFF. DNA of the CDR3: TGTGCCAGCAGCCCGTACATGAACACTGAAGCTTTCTTT.

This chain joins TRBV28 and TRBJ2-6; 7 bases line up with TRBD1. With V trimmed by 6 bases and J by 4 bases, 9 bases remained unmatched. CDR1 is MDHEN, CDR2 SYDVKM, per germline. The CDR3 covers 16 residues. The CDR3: CASRASTGTGANVLTF. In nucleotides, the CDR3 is TGTGCCAGCAGGGCATCGACAGGGACCGGGGCCAACGTCCTGACTTTC.

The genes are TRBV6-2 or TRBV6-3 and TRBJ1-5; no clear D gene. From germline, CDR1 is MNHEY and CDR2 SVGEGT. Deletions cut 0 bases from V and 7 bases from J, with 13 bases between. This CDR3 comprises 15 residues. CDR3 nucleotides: TGTGCCAGCAGTTACTCGAGTGCCGGGGAACAGCCCCAGCATTTT. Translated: CASSYSSAGEQPQHF.

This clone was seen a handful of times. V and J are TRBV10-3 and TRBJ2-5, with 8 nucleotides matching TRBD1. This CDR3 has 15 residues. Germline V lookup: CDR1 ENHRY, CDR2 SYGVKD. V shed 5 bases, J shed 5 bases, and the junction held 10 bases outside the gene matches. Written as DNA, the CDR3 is TGTGCCATCAGTCCAGGGGGCGCTGGGTTTGAGACCCAGTACTTC. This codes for CAISPGGAGFETQYF.

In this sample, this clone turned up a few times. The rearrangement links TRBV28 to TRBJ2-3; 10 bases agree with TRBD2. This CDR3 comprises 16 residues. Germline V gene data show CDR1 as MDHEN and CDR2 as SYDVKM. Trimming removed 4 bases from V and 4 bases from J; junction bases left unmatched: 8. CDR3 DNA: TGTGCCAGCAGTTCCCTGCTAGCGGGAGAGGCAGATACGCAGTATTTT. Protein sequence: CASSSLLAGEADTQYF.

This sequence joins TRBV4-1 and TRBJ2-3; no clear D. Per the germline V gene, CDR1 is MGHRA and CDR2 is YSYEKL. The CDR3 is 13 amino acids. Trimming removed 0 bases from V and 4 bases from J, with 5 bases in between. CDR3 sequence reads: CASSQELADTQYF. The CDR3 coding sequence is TGCGCCAGCAGCCAAGAGTTAGCAGATACGCAGTATTTT.

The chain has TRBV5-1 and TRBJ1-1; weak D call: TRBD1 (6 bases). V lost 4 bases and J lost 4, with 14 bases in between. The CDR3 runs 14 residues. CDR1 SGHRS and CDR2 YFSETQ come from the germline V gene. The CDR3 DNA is TGCGCCAGCAGCGTGGAACAGGGATCCACTGAAGCTTTCTTT. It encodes CASSVEQGSTEAFF. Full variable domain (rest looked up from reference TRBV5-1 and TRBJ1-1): KAGVTQTPRYLIKTRGQQVTLSCSPISGHRSVSWYQQTPGQGLQFLFEYFSETQRNKGNFPGRFSGRQFSNSRSEMNVSTLELGDSALYLCASSVEQGSTEAFFGQGTRLTVV.

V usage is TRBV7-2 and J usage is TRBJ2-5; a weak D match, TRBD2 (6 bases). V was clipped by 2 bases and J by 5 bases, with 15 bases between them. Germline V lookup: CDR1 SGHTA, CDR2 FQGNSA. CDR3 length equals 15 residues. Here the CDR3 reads CASSLLRESSETQYF. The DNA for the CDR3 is TGTGCCAGCAGCTTACTCCGGGAGTCTTCGGAGACCCAGTACTTC.

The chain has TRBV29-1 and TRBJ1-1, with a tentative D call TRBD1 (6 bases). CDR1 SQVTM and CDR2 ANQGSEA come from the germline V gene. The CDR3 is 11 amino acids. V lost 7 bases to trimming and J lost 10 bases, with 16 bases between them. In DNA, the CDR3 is TGCAGCGGACAAACAGGGTCTAGAGCTTTCTTT. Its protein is CSGQTGSRAFF.

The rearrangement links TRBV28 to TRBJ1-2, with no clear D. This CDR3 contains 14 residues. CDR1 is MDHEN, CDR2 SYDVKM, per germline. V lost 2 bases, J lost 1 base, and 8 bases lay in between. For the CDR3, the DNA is TGTGCCAGCAGTTTAGCCCGGGATAACTATGGCTACACCTTC. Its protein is CASSLARDNYGYTF.

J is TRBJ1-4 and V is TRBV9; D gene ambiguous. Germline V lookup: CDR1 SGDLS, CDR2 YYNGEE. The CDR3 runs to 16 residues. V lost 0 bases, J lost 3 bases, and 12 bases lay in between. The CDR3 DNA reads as TGTGCCAGCAGCGTAGGGCCCAACGCGGCTAATGAAAAACTGTTTTTT. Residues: CASSVGPNAANEKLFF.

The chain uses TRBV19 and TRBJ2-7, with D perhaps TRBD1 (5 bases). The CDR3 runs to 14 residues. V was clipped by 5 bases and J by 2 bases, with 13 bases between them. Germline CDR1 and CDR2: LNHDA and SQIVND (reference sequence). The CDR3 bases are TGTGCCAGTAGTCAGCCAGGGATGCCCTACGAGCAGTACTTC. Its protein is CASSQPGMPYEQYF.

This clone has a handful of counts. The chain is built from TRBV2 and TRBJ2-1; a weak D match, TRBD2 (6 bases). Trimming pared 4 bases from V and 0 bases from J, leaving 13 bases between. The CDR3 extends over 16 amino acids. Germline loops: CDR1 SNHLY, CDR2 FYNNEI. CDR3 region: CASSGTTGLSYNEQFF. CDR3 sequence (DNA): TGTGCCAGCAGTGGGACTACCGGTCTCTCCTACAATGAGCAGTTCTTC.

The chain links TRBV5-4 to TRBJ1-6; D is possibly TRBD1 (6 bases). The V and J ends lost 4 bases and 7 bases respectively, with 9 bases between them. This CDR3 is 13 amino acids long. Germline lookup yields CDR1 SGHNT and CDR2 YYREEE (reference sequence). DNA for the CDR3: TGTGCCAGCAGCAGCACAGGGAATTCACCCCTCCACTTT. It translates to CASSSTGNSPLHF.